This T cell receptor beta chain emerged from a study of T cells after somatic rescue of genetic block. Clones were sequenced by immunoSEQ multiplex PCR, and TCRdb holds only the in-frame ones, with some missing. The sample lists 80,000 to 100,000 clones; 85% to 90% were seen once. Sequences were obtained from peripheral blood mononuclear cells (PBMCs). The sequence derives from a woman between 18 and 30 years old.

CDR3 amino acids: CASSYSLDEQFF. The CDR3, as DNA: TGTGCCAGCAGTTACTCTCTCGATGAGCAGTTCTTC. J is TRBJ2-1 and V is TRBV6-6; D gene ambiguous. The V end was cut by 0 bases, the J end by 8 bases, with 5 bases between. CDR1 and CDR2 (germline): MNHNY, SVGAGI (reference sequence). The CDR3 has 12 amino acids.